The rows below give T cell receptor beta chains drawn from one sample of a study of blood T cell repertoires in COVID-19. Here immunoSEQ multiplex PCR was the method, and the copy in TCRdb shows in-frame clones only, minus some. The sample has roughly 180,000 clones, about 85% seen once. Sequenced: peripheral blood. The receptor source for this set is a woman aged 45-60 years with COVID-19, enrolled during active disease. The CDR3 runs from the conserved cysteine through the conserved F or W. Each record gives: D gene, V gene, clone size, CDR3 length, J gene, CDR3 DNA, CDR3 protein. D genes are given only for firm matches. The size of a clone is reported for some rows only, either as once, few or many, or as a class for expanded clones.

>NA|TRBV19|once|16|TRBJ1-2
TGTGCCAGTAGTATAGCAGATCGACAGACGAGTAAGGGCTACACCTTC
CASSIADRQTSKGYTF
>NA|TRBV13|NA|16|TRBJ2-3
TGTGCCAGCAGCTTAGTCACGGGGGAGGACACAGATACGCAGTATTTT
CASSLVTGEDTDTQYF
>TRBD1|TRBV30|NA|14|TRBJ1-2
TGTGCCTGGAGCGCAAAACAGGGGGCCGGTGGCTACACCTTC
CAWSAKQGAGGYTF
>NA|TRBV19|NA|15|TRBJ1-5
TGTGCCAGTAGTTACAGGGATTATAGCAATCAGCCCCAGCATTTT
CASSYRDYSNQPQHF
>NA|TRBV12-3/TRBV12-4|NA|12|TRBJ1-5
TGTGCCAGCAACTTGGGGGGTCAGCCCCAGCATTTT
CASNLGGQPQHF
>TRBD1|TRBV30|NA|15|TRBJ1-3
TGTGCCTGGAGTTTTGGGACAGGGTCTGGAAACACCATATATTTT
CAWSFGTGSGNTIYF
>TRBD2|TRBV10-3|once|15|TRBJ2-1
TGTGCCATCCTAGCGGGGGGCTTCAGCCTCAATGAGCAGTTCTTC
CAILAGGFSLNEQFF
>NA|TRBV28|NA|14|TRBJ1-2
TGTGCCAGCAGCCTCGGGGAAGGGAACTATGGCTACACCTTC
CASSLGEGNYGYTF
>TRBD1|TRBV18|once|14|TRBJ2-1
TGTGCCAGCTCCCGGGACAGGGAACTCAATGAGCAGTTCTTC
CASSRDRELNEQFF
>NA|TRBV19|NA|13|TRBJ2-5
TGTGCCAGTGGGATACAGGGAGTGGAGACCCAGTACTTC
CASGIQGVETQYF
>TRBD1|TRBV11-2|NA|14|TRBJ2-3
TGTGCCAGCAGCCGGGACAGTCCCACAGATACGCAGTATTTT
CASSRDSPTDTQYF
>NA|TRBV5-6|NA|15|TRBJ1-2
TGTGCCAGCAGCTTGGTCGAGGGGGCTAACTATGGCTACACCTTC
CASSLVEGANYGYTF
>TRBD1|TRBV23-1|once|16|TRBJ2-7
TGCGCCAGCAGTCAATCAGGCCGGACAGGGCGTTACGAGCAGTACTTC
CASSQSGRTGRYEQYF
>NA|TRBV14|NA|13|TRBJ1-6
TGTGCCAGCAGCATACAGGAAAATTCACCCCTCCACTTT
CASSIQENSPLHF
>NA|TRBV28|NA|14|TRBJ2-7
TGTGCCAGCAGTTTAGGGGGCGCGCCCTACGAGCAGTACTTC
CASSLGGAPYEQYF
>TRBD2|TRBV3-1/TRBV3-2|NA|13|TRBJ2-1
TGTGCCAGCAGCCCCCCTGGGGGGGGAGAGCAGTTCTTC
CASSPPGGGEQFF
>NA|TRBV19|NA|14|TRBJ1-4
TGTGCCAGTAGTATTGGCGGGTTTTACGAAAAACTGTTTTTT
CASSIGGFYEKLFF
>TRBD2|TRBV10-3|NA|15|TRBJ2-3
TGTGCCATCAGTGTTGGGACTAGGGGCACAGATACGCAGTATTTT
CAISVGTRGTDTQYF
>NA|TRBV2|few|15|TRBJ1-2
TGTGCCAGCAGTGGTATGCTGGCAGGGATCAGTGGCTACACCTTC
CASSGMLAGISGYTF
>TRBD1|TRBV5-4|NA|14|TRBJ1-4
TGTGCCAGCAGCGTGGGACAGACTAATGAAAAACTGTTTTTT
CASSVGQTNEKLFF
>TRBD2|TRBV11-2|NA|17|TRBJ2-3
TGTGCCAGCAGCCCGTGGACTAGCGGGGGGGCAGGAGATACGCAGTATTTT
CASSPWTSGGAGDTQYF
>NA|TRBV12-3/TRBV12-4|NA|13|TRBJ1-2
TGTGCCAGCAGTTTTAACACCGACTATGGCTACACCTTC
CASSFNTDYGYTF
>TRBD2|TRBV19|NA|14|TRBJ2-3
TGTGCCAGTAGCGGGGGGGGGCCTGCAGATACGCAGTATTTT
CASSGGGPADTQYF
>NA|TRBV12-3/TRBV12-4|NA|12|TRBJ2-7
TGTGCCAGCAGCCTCCAGGACTACGAGCAGTACTTC
CASSLQDYEQYF
>NA|TRBV5-1|NA|15|TRBJ1-3
TGCGCCAGCAGCTGGACAGATCTCTCTGGAAACACCATATATTTT
CASSWTDLSGNTIYF
>TRBD2|TRBV5-1|NA|16|TRBJ2-5
TGCGCCAGCAGTTCTTTATTAGCGGGGGGCCAAGAGACCCAGTACTTC
CASSSLLAGGQETQYF
>NA|TRBV15|NA|14|TRBJ1-2
TGTGCCACCAGCGGGACTAGGTATGCGGAGGGCTACACCTTC
CATSGTRYAEGYTF
>NA|TRBV12-5|NA|17|TRBJ1-3
TGTGCTAGTGGTTTGGTAGGTTGGGCAGGGGAAAGAAACACCATATATTTT
CASGLVGWAGERNTIYF
>TRBD1|TRBV6-5|NA|15|TRBJ1-2
TGTGCCAGCAGTCCTCGACAGGGGGCGATCTATGGCTACACCTTC
CASSPRQGAIYGYTF
>NA|TRBV9|NA|14|TRBJ2-2
TGTGCCAGCAGCGGACTACTGATCACCGGGGAGCTGTTTTTT
CASSGLLITGELFF
>NA|TRBV5-6|NA|14|TRBJ2-2
TGTGCCAGCAGCTTTACGGGTGCCACCGGGGAGCTGTTTTTT
CASSFTGATGELFF
>TRBD2|TRBV2|NA|15|TRBJ2-5
TGTGCCAGCAGTGTAGGTAGCGGGGGCTCAGAGACCCAGTACTTC
CASSVGSGGSETQYF
>NA|TRBV6-5|once|14|TRBJ2-2
TGTGCCAGCAGTCACCAGGTTAACACCGGGGAGCTGTTTTTT
CASSHQVNTGELFF
>NA|TRBV6-6|NA|14|TRBJ2-2
TGTGCCAGCAGTAAATCGACAGGTCACGGGGAGCTGTTTTTT
CASSKSTGHGELFF
>NA|TRBV4-2|NA|16|TRBJ1-5
TGTGCCAGCAGCCAAGAAGGAGGGACTGGCAATCAGCCCCAGCATTTT
CASSQEGGTGNQPQHF
>NA|TRBV7-8|once|15|TRBJ2-5
TGTGCCAGCAGCCGCCTAGTTGGCCGAAGAGAGACCCAGTACTTC
CASSRLVGRRETQYF
>NA|TRBV7-2|NA|14|TRBJ1-2
TGTGCCAGCAGCCCCGGACAGCCCCCCTATGGCTACACCTTC
CASSPGQPPYGYTF
>NA|TRBV9|NA|13|TRBJ1-1
TGTGCCAGCAGCGTAGGTTGGAGCACTGAAGCTTTCTTT
CASSVGWSTEAFF
>TRBD2|TRBV7-9|NA|15|TRBJ2-1
TGTGCCAGCAGCAAGGGACTAGCGGAATACAATGAGCAGTTCTTC
CASSKGLAEYNEQFF
>NA|TRBV3-1/TRBV3-2|few|14|TRBJ2-1
TGTGCCAGCAGCCTAAAAGACAACTACAATGAGCAGTTCTTC
CASSLKDNYNEQFF
>NA|TRBV27|NA|14|TRBJ2-7
TGTGCCAGCAGTTTCCTGCGGGGCTTGGGGGAGCAGTACTTC
CASSFLRGLGEQYF
>NA|TRBV5-4|few|14|TRBJ2-7
TGTGCCAGCAGCTTTGGGGACAACCCCTACGAGCAGTACTTC
CASSFGDNPYEQYF
>NA|TRBV7-2|once|14|TRBJ2-7
TGTGCCAGCACAAGGGGCAGGGAACACTACGAGCAGTACTTC
CASTRGREHYEQYF
>NA|TRBV24-1|NA|13|TRBJ2-3
TGTGCCACCAGTGATTTTTCGGGAGATACGCAGTATTTT
CATSDFSGDTQYF